This T cell receptor (beta chain) was profiled in a study of TIL therapy for anti-PD-1-resistant metastatic lung cancer. Study overall: Most patients had lung adenocarcinoma.

The CDR3 is 13 residues long. V lost 4 bases and J lost 6, with 12 bases in between. Germline V gene sequence: CDR1 SNHLY, CDR2 FYNNEI. As for this clone: Its target is not known.

General study results and limits: Many TIL product clones were absent from baseline tumor, suggesting clonal contraction.

This was the immunoSEQ v3 assay. Sequencing depth was approximately 2 million read pairs for survey level, about 5-6 million for deep. Data came from immunoSEQ multiplex PCR; TCRdb stores just in-frame clones and leaves some out. The table shows roughly 92,000 clones, with roughly 65% occurring only once. Time point noted: pre-treatment sample, taken before nivolumab and TIL therapy. Most excised metastases sampled were pleural nodules or supraclavicular lymph nodes. Tumor harvest preceded PD-1/PD-L1 blockade, followed by nivolumab treatment. The genes are TRBV2 and TRBJ1-1; weak D call: TRBD1 (5 bases). This sequence was found in a person between 25 and 80 years old with non-small cell lung cancer. The sequences come from tumor tissue, collected at baseline. This chain's CDR3 is CASSATTGPEAFF. For the CDR3, the DNA is TGTGCCAGCAGTGCCACCACAGGCCCTGAAGCTTTCTTT.